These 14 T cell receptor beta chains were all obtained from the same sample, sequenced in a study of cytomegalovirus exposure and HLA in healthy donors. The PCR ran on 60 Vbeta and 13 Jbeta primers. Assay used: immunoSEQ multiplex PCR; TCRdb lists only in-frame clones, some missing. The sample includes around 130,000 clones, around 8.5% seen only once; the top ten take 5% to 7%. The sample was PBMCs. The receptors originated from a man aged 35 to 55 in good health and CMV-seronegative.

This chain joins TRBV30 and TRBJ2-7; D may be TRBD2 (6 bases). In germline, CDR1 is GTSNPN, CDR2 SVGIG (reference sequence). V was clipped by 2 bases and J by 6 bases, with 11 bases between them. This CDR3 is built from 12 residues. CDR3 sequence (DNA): TGTGCCTGGAGTATGCTGGGAGGCGAGCAGTACTTC. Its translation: CAWSMLGGEQYF.

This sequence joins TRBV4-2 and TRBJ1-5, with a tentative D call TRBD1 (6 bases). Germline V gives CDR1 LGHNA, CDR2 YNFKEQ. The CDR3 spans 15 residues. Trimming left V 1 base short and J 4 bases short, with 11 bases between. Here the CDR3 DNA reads TGTGCCAGCAGCCAAGGGCAGGGGCCTAATCAGCCCCAGCATTTT. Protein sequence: CASSQGQGPNQPQHF.

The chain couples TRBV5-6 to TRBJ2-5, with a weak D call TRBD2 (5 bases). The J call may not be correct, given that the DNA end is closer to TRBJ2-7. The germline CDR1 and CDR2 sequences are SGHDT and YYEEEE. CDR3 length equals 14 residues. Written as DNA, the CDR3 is TGTGCCAGCAGTCTAGGAGGTAGCTCCTACGAGCAGTACTTC. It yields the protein CASSLGGSSYEQYF.

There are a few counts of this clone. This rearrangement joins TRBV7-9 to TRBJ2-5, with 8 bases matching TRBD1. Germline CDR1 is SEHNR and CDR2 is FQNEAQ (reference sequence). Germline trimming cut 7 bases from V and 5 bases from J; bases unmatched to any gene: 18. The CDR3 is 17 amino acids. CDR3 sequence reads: CASTRSLGSGGGETQYF. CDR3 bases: TGTGCCAGCACCCGAAGCCTTGGATCAGGGGGCGGGGAGACCCAGTACTTC.

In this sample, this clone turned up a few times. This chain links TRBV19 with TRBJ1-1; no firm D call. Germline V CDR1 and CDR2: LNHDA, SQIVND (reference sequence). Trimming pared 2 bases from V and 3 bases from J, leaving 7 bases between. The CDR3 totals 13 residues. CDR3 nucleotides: TGTGCCAGTAGTATAAGCCGTGACACTGAAGCTTTCTTT. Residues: CASSISRDTEAFF.

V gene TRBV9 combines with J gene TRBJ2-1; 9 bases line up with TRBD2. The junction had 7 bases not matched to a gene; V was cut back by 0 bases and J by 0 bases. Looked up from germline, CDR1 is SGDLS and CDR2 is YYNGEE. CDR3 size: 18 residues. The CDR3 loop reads CASSVELAGSLSYNEQFF. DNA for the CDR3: TGTGCCAGCAGCGTAGAGCTAGCGGGGTCTCTCTCCTACAATGAGCAGTTCTTC.

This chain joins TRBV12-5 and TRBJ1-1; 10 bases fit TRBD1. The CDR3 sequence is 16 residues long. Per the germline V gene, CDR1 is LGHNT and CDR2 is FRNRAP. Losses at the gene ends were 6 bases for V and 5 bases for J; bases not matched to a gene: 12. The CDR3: CASGTPGQGIGTEAFF. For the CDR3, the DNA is TGTGCTAGTGGCACTCCGGGACAGGGGATTGGTACTGAAGCTTTCTTT.

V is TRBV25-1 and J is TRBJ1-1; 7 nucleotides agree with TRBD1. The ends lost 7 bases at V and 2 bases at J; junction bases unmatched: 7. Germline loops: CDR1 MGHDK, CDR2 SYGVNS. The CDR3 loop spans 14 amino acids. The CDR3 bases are TGTGCCAGCAAGGGACAGAAGAAAAACACTGAAGCTTTCTTT. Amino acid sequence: CASKGQKKNTEAFF.

The CDR3 region has the DNA TGTGCCAGTAGTAGCGACCGGGACAGGGGTTCCGAGACCCAGTACTTC. Translating it yields CASSSDRDRGSETQYF. J is TRBJ2-5 and V is TRBV19, with 10 nucleotides matching TRBD1. The length of the CDR3 is 16 residues. The V and J ends lost 4 bases and 5 bases, in that order; junction bases with no gene match: 10. The germline gives CDR1 LNHDA, CDR2 SQIVND (reference sequence).

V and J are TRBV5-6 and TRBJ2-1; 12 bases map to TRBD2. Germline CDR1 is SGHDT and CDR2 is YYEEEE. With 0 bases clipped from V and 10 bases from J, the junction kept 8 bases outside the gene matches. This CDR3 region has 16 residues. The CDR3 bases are TGTGCCAGCAGCTTGGGGGGGACTAGCGGGTTCGGGGAGCAGTTCTTC. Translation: CASSLGGTSGFGEQFF.

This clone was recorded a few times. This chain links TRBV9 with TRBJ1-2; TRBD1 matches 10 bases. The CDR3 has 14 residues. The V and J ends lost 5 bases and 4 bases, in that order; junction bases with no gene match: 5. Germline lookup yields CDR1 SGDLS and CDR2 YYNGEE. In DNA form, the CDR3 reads TGTGCCAGCAGGGGGGACAGGGGTCCCTATGGCTACACCTTC. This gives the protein CASRGDRGPYGYTF.

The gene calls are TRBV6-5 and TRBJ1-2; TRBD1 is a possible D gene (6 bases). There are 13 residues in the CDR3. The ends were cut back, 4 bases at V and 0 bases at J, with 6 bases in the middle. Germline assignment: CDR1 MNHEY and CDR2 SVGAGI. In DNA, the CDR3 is TGTGCCAGCAGTTGGACAGCTAACTATGGCTACACCTTC. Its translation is CASSWTANYGYTF.

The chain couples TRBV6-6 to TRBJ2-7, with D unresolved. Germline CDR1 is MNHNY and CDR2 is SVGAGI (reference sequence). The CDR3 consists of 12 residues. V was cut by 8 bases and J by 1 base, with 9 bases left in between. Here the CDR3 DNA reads TGTGCCAGCTCCTCCGAGTCCTACGAGCAGTACTTC. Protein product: CASSSESYEQYF.

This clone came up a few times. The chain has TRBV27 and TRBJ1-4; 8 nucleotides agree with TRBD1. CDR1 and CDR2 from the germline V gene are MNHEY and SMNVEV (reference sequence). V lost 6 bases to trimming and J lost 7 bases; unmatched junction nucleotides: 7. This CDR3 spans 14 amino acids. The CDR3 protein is CASSRDRNSEKLFF. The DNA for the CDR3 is TGTGCCAGCAGCAGGGACAGGAACTCTGAAAAACTGTTTTTT.